The 29 T cell receptor beta chains presented below share a single source sample, sequenced in a study of identical twins. TCRdb re-called the 5' RACE reads through MiXCR, storing one row per CDR3 protein. The table records 1.5 million to 2 million distinct CDR3 sequences, 25% to 35% of them present only once. The sample consisted of cord blood. All receptors derive from a newborn girl in good health.

The chain carries TRBV6-6 and TRBJ2-1; tentative D call: TRBD2 (5 bases). The CDR3 is 15 residues long. CDR1 MNHNY and CDR2 SVGAGI come from the germline V gene (reference sequence). With 5 bases removed from V and 5 bases from J, the gap between germline ends came to 16 bases. The CDR3 is CASSNSERLNNEQFF. DNA of the CDR3: TGTGCCAGCAGTAATAGCGAGAGGTTAAACAATGAGCAGTTCTTC.

In this sample, this clonotype turned up a few times. This sequence joins TRBV12-3 or TRBV12-4 and TRBJ1-2, with TRBD1 as a possible D gene (6 bases). The CDR3 runs 15 residues. Trimming pared 2 bases from V and 3 bases from J, leaving 13 bases between. CDR3 amino acids: CASSLKRGDYYGYTF. CDR3 nucleotides: TGTGCCAGCAGTTTAAAAAGGGGGGACTACTATGGCTACACCTTC.

The chain is built from TRBV6-1 and TRBJ2-7; either TRBD1 or TRBD2 may supply D (5 bases each). The V gene lost 2 bases and the J gene lost 3 bases, with 14 bases spanning the gap. This CDR3 contains 15 residues. Germline CDR1 and CDR2: MNHNS and SASEGT. CDR3 bases: TGTGCCAGCAGTGAAATTTTCCCGGGGCACTACGAGCAGTACTTC. Its translation is CASSEIFPGHYEQYF.

This clonotype was picked up many times. The V gene is TRBV28, the J gene TRBJ2-1; D unclear. V was cut by 1 base and J by 0 bases, with 7 bases left in between. This CDR3 has 15 amino acids. CDR1 MDHEN and CDR2 SYDVKM come from the germline V gene. CDR3 DNA: TGTGCCAGCAGTTTATCGTGGAGCTCCTACAATGAGCAGTTCTTC. It translates to CASSLSWSSYNEQFF. The full variable domain, completed using reference TRBV28 and TRBJ2-1, is DVKVTQSSRYLVKRTGEKVFLECVQDMDHENMFWYRQDPGLGLRLIYFSYDVKMKEKGDIPEGYSVSREKKERFSLILESASTNQTSMYLCASSLSWSSYNEQFFGPGTRLTVL.

This rearrangement joins TRBV20-1 to TRBJ2-7, with TRBD2 matching over 7 bases. CDR1 and CDR2 from the germline V gene are DFQATT and SNEGSKA (reference sequence). With V trimmed by 4 bases and J by 3 bases, 6 bases remained unmatched. The CDR3 is 13 residues long. The CDR3 bases are TGCAGTGCTACCGGGGACTACCACTACGAGCAGTACTTC. Amino acids: CSATGDYHYEQYF.

The CDR3 sequence: CASSIGTTSYNEQFF. The CDR3 coding sequence is TGTGCCAGTAGCATCGGGACAACCTCCTACAATGAGCAGTTCTTC. The V call is TRBV19, the J call TRBJ2-1, with D maybe TRBD1 (6 bases). The germline V gene has CDR1 LNHDA and CDR2 SQIVND (reference sequence). Deletions cut 6 bases from V and 0 bases from J, with 12 bases between. The CDR3 has 15 residues. The whole variable domain, filled in from reference TRBV19 and TRBJ2-1, reads DGGITQSPKYLFRKEGQNVTLSCEQNLNHDAMYWYRQDPGQGLRLIYYSQIVNDFQKGDIAEGYSVSREKKESFPLTVTSAQKNPTAFYLCASSIGTTSYNEQFFGPGTRLTVL.

The chain employs TRBV6-1 and TRBJ1-5, with D uncertain. CDR1 is MNHNS, CDR2 SASEGT, per germline. The CDR3 length is 14 residues. V was clipped by 0 bases and J by 3 bases, with 6 bases between them. In DNA form, the CDR3 reads TGTGCCAGCAGTGAAGCTGCTGTCAATCAGCCCCAGCATTTT. Protein product: CASSEAAVNQPQHF.

The V and J genes are TRBV7-2 and TRBJ2-7; tentative D call: TRBD1 (5 bases). Trimming took off 1 base at V and 3 bases at J, with 13 bases between the two ends. From germline, CDR1 is SGHTA and CDR2 FQGNSA. CDR3 length: 15 amino acids. The CDR3 loop is CASSLVQGENYEQYF. The CDR3 coding sequence is TGTGCCAGCAGCTTAGTCCAGGGTGAGAACTACGAGCAGTACTTC.

The gene calls are TRBV4-2 and TRBJ2-3; no definite D call. The CDR3 totals 13 residues. The V gene's germline CDR1 is LGHNA and CDR2 YNFKEQ. The V gene lost 0 bases and the J gene lost 6 bases, with 7 bases spanning the gap. The CDR3: CASSQEGWDTQYF. Written as DNA, the CDR3 is TGTGCCAGCAGCCAAGAGGGGTGGGATACGCAGTATTTT.

The chain couples TRBV27 to TRBJ2-5, with 8 positions matching TRBD2. The CDR3 totals 17 residues. The junction had 10 bases not matched to a gene; V was cut back by 0 bases and J by 4 bases. Germline-derived CDR1 and CDR2 are MNHEY and SMNVEV (reference sequence). The DNA of the CDR3 is TGTGCCAGCAGTTTATCCCCTAGCGGGTTAGTCCGAGAGACCCAGTACTTC. It specifies CASSLSPSGLVRETQYF.

The chain combines TRBV25-1 with TRBJ1-4; possible D gene TRBD1, 5 bases. Germline-derived CDR1 and CDR2 are MGHDK and SYGVNS. The V end lost 1 base, the J end lost 5 bases, and 14 bases lay between the germline ends. CDR3 length equals 16 residues. CDR3 amino acids: CASSESEVSGNEKLFF. CDR3 nucleotides: TGTGCCAGCAGTGAATCTGAAGTTTCAGGGAATGAAAAACTGTTTTTT.

V and J are TRBV4-2 and TRBJ2-7, with 12 bases matching TRBD2. The V gene's germline CDR1 is LGHNA and CDR2 YNFKEQ. Trimming at V came to 1 base and at J to 4 bases, leaving 5 bases not matched to a gene. CDR3 size: 16 residues. The CDR3 nucleotides read TGTGCCAGCAGCCAAGCCAGACTAGCGGGAGAATACGAGCAGTACTTC. This gives the protein CASSQARLAGEYEQYF.

On this clonotype: This may arise from a read error, as a much more abundant clone is one base away. The genes are TRBV6-1 and TRBJ1-2, with D possibly matching TRBD1 (6 bases). The V gene's germline CDR1 is MNHNS and CDR2 SASEGT. The length of the CDR3 is 15 residues. CDR3 loop: CASSDPTGSNYGCTF. In DNA form, the CDR3 reads TGTGCCAGCAGTGATCCGACAGGCTCTAACTATGGCTGCACCTTC.

This clonotype has only a few counts. The chain is built from TRBV7-9 and TRBJ2-4; 12 nucleotides line up with TRBD2. The CDR3 runs 15 residues. Germline V CDR1 and CDR2: SEHNR, FQNEAQ (reference sequence). V was pared by 7 bases and J by 6 bases, with 7 bases of the junction left unmatched. CDR3 in amino acids: CASTRTSGNLNIQYF. The DNA of the CDR3 is TGTGCCAGCACGAGGACTAGCGGGAACTTAAACATTCAGTACTTC.

In its sample, this clonotype was seen a few times. The chain links TRBV21-1 to TRBJ2-3; TRBD1, the D gene given by the table, was not confirmed from the DNA. TRBV21-1 is an annotated pseudogene. There are 19 residues in the CDR3. CDR3 residues: CASSKGSKGGAILPDTQYF. The CDR3 DNA sequence: TGTGCCAGCAGCAAAGGTTCAAAGGGGGGGGCGATCCTACCAGATACGCAGTATTTT.

V and J are TRBV30 and TRBJ2-1; D remains unclear. The V gene lost 1 base and the J gene lost 4 bases, with 14 bases spanning the gap. CDR1 is GTSNPN, CDR2 SVGIG, per germline (reference sequence). The CDR3 length is 15 residues. The CDR3 DNA follows: TGTGCCTGGAGTGAGGACCGTCCCGTTTACAATGAGCAGTTCTTC. Amino acids: CAWSEDRPVYNEQFF.

The gene calls are TRBV6-1 and TRBJ2-7; 9 nucleotides match TRBD2. CDR1 is MNHNS and CDR2 is SASEGT in the germline V gene. V shed 6 bases, J shed 2 bases, and the junction held 5 bases outside the gene matches. The CDR3 totals 14 residues. The CDR3 region has the DNA TGTGCCAGCAGCGGGGGACTAGCCACCTACGAGCAGTACTTC. Its protein is CASSGGLATYEQYF.

The CDR3 here is CASSPLWSGRSYEQYF. The CDR3 DNA reads as TGTGCCAGCAGCCCCCTGTGGAGCGGGCGCTCCTACGAGCAGTACTTC. The chain carries TRBV7-2 and TRBJ2-7, with D possibly TRBD2 on 6 matching bases. This CDR3 contains 16 residues. Trimming removed 5 bases at V and 0 bases at J, with 17 bases between. From germline, CDR1 is SGHTA and CDR2 FQGNSA.

The gene calls are TRBV5-1 and TRBJ1-2, with a tentative D call TRBD1 (5 bases). The V end was cut by 0 bases, the J end by 4 bases, with 10 bases between. Germline V gene data show CDR1 as SGHRS and CDR2 as YFSETQ. This CDR3 region has 14 residues. This chain's CDR3 is CASSLGDRFYGYTF. CDR3 nucleotides: TGCGCCAGCAGCTTGGGGGACCGGTTCTATGGCTACACCTTC. The full variable domain, completed using reference TRBV5-1 and TRBJ1-2, is KAGVTQTPRYLIKTRGQQVTLSCSPISGHRSVSWYQQTPGQGLQFLFEYFSETQRNKGNFPGRFSGRQFSNSRSEMNVSTLELGDSALYLCASSLGDRFYGYTFGSGTRLTVV.

The chain links TRBV7-9 to TRBJ1-4; D call uncertain. The CDR3 has 13 amino acids. Germline loops: CDR1 SEHNR, CDR2 FQNEAQ (reference sequence). V gave up 8 bases and J gave up 7 bases, with 14 bases separating them. CDR3 DNA sequence: TGTGCCAGCTCCGAGTCGCTGGGTGAAAAACTGTTTTTT. Its protein product is CASSESLGEKLFF.

This clonotype was recorded many times. The chain carries TRBV9 and TRBJ2-7, with a possible D match to TRBD2 (7 bases). Trimming stripped 0 bases from V and 3 bases from J, with 19 bases between. The CDR3 has 17 residues. CDR1 is SGDLS and CDR2 is YYNGEE in the germline V gene. The CDR3 DNA is TGTGCCAGCAGCGTAGCGGGGGGCGTCATGGGAATCTACGAGCAGTACTTC. This translates into CASSVAGGVMGIYEQYF.

This sequence joins TRBV27 and TRBJ2-4; D might be TRBD1 (5 bases). Germline V gene sequence: CDR1 MNHEY, CDR2 SMNVEV (reference sequence). CDR3 size: 16 residues. Trimming removed 7 bases at V and 0 bases at J, with 16 bases between. The CDR3 here is CASTTVLKLAKNIQYF. The DNA of the CDR3 is TGTGCCAGCACGACAGTTCTTAAACTAGCCAAAAACATTCAGTACTTC.

The chain combines TRBV21-1 with TRBJ2-1; the table's D gene call, TRBD1, was not cross checked with the DNA. TRBV21-1 is reported as a pseudogene. The CDR3 runs 15 residues. CDR3 bases: TGTGCCAGCAGCAAAAGGGACAGGGGAGGGAATGAGCAGTTCTTC. Its protein is CASSKRDRGGNEQFF.

V and J are TRBV10-3 and TRBJ2-1; 10 bases map to TRBD2. The junction had 1 base not matched to a gene; V was cut back by 4 bases and J by 4 bases. Germline CDR1 ENHRY, CDR2 SYGVKD. There are 14 residues in the CDR3. Here the CDR3 reads CAISGLAGYNEQFF. The CDR3 DNA sequence: TGTGCCATCAGTGGACTAGCGGGTTACAATGAGCAGTTCTTC.

Points on this clonotype: Sequence at one end of the junction differs from germline and may be a read error. The chain carries TRBV18 and TRBJ2-1; possible D gene TRBD2, 5 bases. Germline CDR1 KGHSH, CDR2 LQKENI. The CDR3 has 14 amino acids. Here the CDR3 DNA reads TGTGCCAGCTCACCACTGGACTCCCACAATGAGCAGTTCTTC. This translates into CASSPLDSHNEQFF.

This clonotype occurred a few times. This chain uses TRBV7-2 with TRBJ2-7; weak D call: TRBD2 (5 bases). The V end was cut by 2 bases, the J end by 5 bases, with 10 bases between. This CDR3 comprises 13 residues. Germline V gene data show CDR1 as SGHTA and CDR2 as FQGNSA. The CDR3 region is CASSLFSGNEQYF. DNA for the CDR3: TGTGCCAGCAGCTTATTTTCGGGGAACGAGCAGTACTTC.

This clonotype has a handful of counts. Its ends do not fully match the called genes, so a read error is possible. This chain joins TRBV2 and TRBJ2-3, with D possibly being TRBD1 (6 bases). The CDR3 runs 18 residues. Germline CDR1 reads SNHLY; CDR2 reads FYNNEI. CDR3 bases: TGTGCCAGCAGCGAAGCATGGGGGCAGCGACTAACCACAGATACGCAGTATTTT. Translated: CASSEAWGQRLTTDTQYF.

About this clonotype: Compared with germline, one end of the junction differs, possibly owing to a read error. This sequence joins TRBV5-5 and TRBJ1-5; D may be TRBD1 (6 bases). Germline CDR1 is SGHKS and CDR2 is YYEKEE (reference sequence). The CDR3 has 15 amino acids. Here the CDR3 DNA reads TGTACCAGCAGCTTGGACCCGGGGGCGGATCAGCCCCAGCATTTT. Protein product: CTSSLDPGADQPQHF.

The chain recombines TRBV4-1 with TRBJ2-1, with D possibly TRBD2 on 5 matching bases. The CDR3 extends over 15 amino acids. CDR1 and CDR2 (germline): MGHRA, YSYEKL. V lost 4 bases and J lost 6, with 16 bases in between. This CDR3 reads CASSRRGPFGNEQFF. DNA for the CDR3: TGCGCCAGCAGCCGGCGAGGGCCTTTTGGCAATGAGCAGTTCTTC.